These T cell receptor beta chains were read from a single sample in a study of high-grade serous ovarian cancer treatment subgroups. Using immunoSEQ multiplex PCR, the repertoire was profiled, and TCRdb retains in-frame clones only, with some absent. The sample shows about 33,000 clones, around three quarters of them seen only once. The sample was tumor tissue. These receptors originate from a human donor with high-grade serous ovarian cancer. CDR3s include the opening cysteine and the closing phenylalanine or tryptophan. A D gene is named only where the DNA matches it firmly. For some rows the clone size is stated as once, few or many, or as a class when expanded; others skip it.

CDR3nt	CDR3aa	abundance	j_gene	v_gene	d_gene
TGTGCCTGGACCGGGACCCCGGGAAAACTGTTTTTT	CAWTGTPGKLFF	-	TRBJ1-4	TRBV30	-
TGCGCCAGCAGCCAAGATGGGGCGGGAGGGCCGGGGGATACGCAGTATTTT	CASSQDGAGGPGDTQYF	once	TRBJ2-3	TRBV4-3	TRBD2
TGTGCCAGGGGGGACGGCAGGGGGCTTAACTATGGCTACACCTTC	CARGDGRGLNYGYTF	-	TRBJ1-2	TRBV6-1	TRBD1
TGCGCCAGCAGCTTGGGATCAGGGATGAACACTGAAGCTTTCTTT	CASSLGSGMNTEAFF	-	TRBJ1-1	TRBV5-1	-
TGTGCCATTTATCCTGGACAGGGAACCGGGGAGCTGTTTTTT	CAIYPGQGTGELFF	-	TRBJ2-2	TRBV28	TRBD1
TGTGCCAGCAGCTTAGGTTTTAACACTGAAGCTTTCTTT	CASSLGFNTEAFF	-	TRBJ1-1	TRBV7-9	-
TGTGCCAGTACCTCGGGACCAAGGGAGCCCCAGCATTTT	CASTSGPREPQHF	-	TRBJ1-5	TRBV19	-
TGTGCCAGCAGTGTGCCTAGCGGGAGCACAGATACGCAGTATTTT	CASSVPSGSTDTQYF	-	TRBJ2-3	TRBV6-4	TRBD2
TGTGCCAGCAGTCCAGACAGGGTACAAACTTTCTTT	CASSPDRVQTFF	-	TRBJ1-1	TRBV6-5	TRBD1
TGTGCCAGCAGCTTAGATATGGGACTATCGGCGTGGTACGAGCAGTACTTC	CASSLDMGLSAWYEQYF	few	TRBJ2-7	TRBV11-2	TRBD2
TGCGCCAGCAGCCCCGGACAGGGTCTTCAGCCCCAGCATTTT	CASSPGQGLQPQHF	once	TRBJ1-5	TRBV5-1	TRBD1
TGTGCCTGGAAGCGCGAATACGGAAACACCATATATTTT	CAWKREYGNTIYF	-	TRBJ1-3	TRBV30	-
TGTGCCAGCAGCCATACGGCGGGGACTAGCGGGAGTAGCCTAGAGACCCAGTACTTC	CASSHTAGTSGSSLETQYF	-	TRBJ2-5	TRBV7-9	TRBD2
TGTGCCAGCAGCCCGTACTTATCCCCAAAGAATGAGCAGTTCTTC	CASSPYLSPKNEQFF	-	TRBJ2-1	TRBV7-3	-
TGTGCCAGCAGTCCCCCCTGGGCAGGGGACGGCTACACCTTC	CASSPPWAGDGYTF	once	TRBJ1-2	TRBV28	-
TGTGCCAGCAGCTTTCCCGACAGGGTCACAGATACGCAGTATTTT	CASSFPDRVTDTQYF	-	TRBJ2-3	TRBV11-3	TRBD1
TGTGCCAGCAGCGCTAGCGGGAGATCAGATACGCAGTATTTT	CASSASGRSDTQYF	-	TRBJ2-3	TRBV9	TRBD2
TGTGCCAGCTCACGGAGTGCCAAAGAGACCCAGTACTTC	CASSRSAKETQYF	-	TRBJ2-5	TRBV18	-
TGTGCCAGCTGCTGGACAGGGGGTTTTAATGAACAGTTCTTC	CASCWTGGFNEQFF	-	TRBJ2-1	TRBV27	TRBD1
TGCGCCAGCAGCACGTGGACAGGCTTGAACACTGAAGCTTTCTTT	CASSTWTGLNTEAFF	-	TRBJ1-1	TRBV5-1	TRBD1
TGTGCCAGCAGCCTAGACTTCAGGGGCAATGAAAAACTGTTTTTT	CASSLDFRGNEKLFF	-	TRBJ1-4	TRBV5-4	-
TGTGCCAGCAGCTTAGGGATTCAGAACTATGGCTACACCTTC	CASSLGIQNYGYTF	few	TRBJ1-2	TRBV7-2	-
TGTGCCAGCAGCGTAGTCGGTCAAGCGGGAATCTACGAGCAGTACTTC	CASSVVGQAGIYEQYF	-	TRBJ2-7	TRBV9	TRBD2
TGTGCCAGCGGCGGGACAGCCTTCTATGGCTACACCTTC	CASGGTAFYGYTF	-	TRBJ1-2	TRBV28	TRBD1
TGTGCCAGCACCCCAAGGACAGGGGTCTTGCCCCAGCATTTT	CASTPRTGVLPQHF	-	TRBJ1-5	TRBV28	TRBD1
TGTGCCAGCAGCTTAGGGGGAGGGCCGATGGAAAATGAGCAGTTCTTC	CASSLGGGPMENEQFF	-	TRBJ2-1	TRBV7-9	TRBD2
TGCGCCAGCAGCCACGCCGAGGGGTCTGGAAACACCATATATTTT	CASSHAEGSGNTIYF	-	TRBJ1-3	TRBV4-1	-
TGTGCCAGCAGTTTGAGGGTTAACTACGAGCAGTACTTC	CASSLRVNYEQYF	-	TRBJ2-7	TRBV28	-